This TCR beta chain came from a study of CXCR3-negative and CXCR3-positive naive CD8 T cells. Study in general: With about 1.5 +/- 0.3 million reads per library, the TRB reads numbered about 150 million in total. Study outcomes and limitations: Cryopreserved PBMCs had partly decreased CXCR3 expression; fresh PBMCs were used in most assays.

The CDR3 has 14 residues. Germline V gene lookup returns CDR1 SNHLY and CDR2 FYNNEI. All TRB cDNA libraries came from 5' RACE performed with UMI labels. Following a re-call of the 5' RACE reads, TCRdb has one entry per CDR3 protein and lacks DNA. The table lists under 50,000 distinct CDR3 sequences. About this clonotype itself: Antigen unknown.

The rearrangement joins TRBV2 to TRBJ2-5; the D call from TCRdb, TRBD1, cannot be confirmed without DNA. This TCR was sampled from a human donor in good health. Some clones in this sample may be carry-over from other donors' samples. Material: naive CXCR3- CD8+ T cells from blood. Specified subset: CD45RO-CCR7+CD27+CD95- naive CD8+ T cells lacking CXCR3 (TNR3-). The CDR3 sequence is CASTEGQAQETQYF.